The clone carrying this T cell receptor beta chain was observed at least ten times. Its specificity is not known. The CDR3 spans 13 residues. V dropped 4 bases and J dropped 8; count of bases not matched to a gene: 5. CDR1 is MNHEY, CDR2 SVGAGI, per germline. In TCRdb, the reads were re-called with MiXCR into one record per CDR3 protein. The sample has several thousand distinct CDR3 sequences; approximately 17% are singletons. This entry is derived from a study of liver allograft versus peripheral blood T cells. Study-wide background: Transplanted-liver T cell receptor repertoires were compared with recipients' peripheral blood repertoires.

Regarding the study as a whole: A difference was reportedly observed between T cell receptor repertoires inside liver allografts and those in peripheral blood.

The receptor was derived from a human patient who had a liver transplant. A subset of T cells may come from the graft donor. This chain uses TRBV6-5 with TRBJ2-1; 7 nucleotides match TRBD1. CDR3 sequence: CASSSKGAYEQFF. CDR3 nucleotide sequence: TGTGCCAGCAGTTCGAAGGGGGCCTATGAGCAGTTCTTC.